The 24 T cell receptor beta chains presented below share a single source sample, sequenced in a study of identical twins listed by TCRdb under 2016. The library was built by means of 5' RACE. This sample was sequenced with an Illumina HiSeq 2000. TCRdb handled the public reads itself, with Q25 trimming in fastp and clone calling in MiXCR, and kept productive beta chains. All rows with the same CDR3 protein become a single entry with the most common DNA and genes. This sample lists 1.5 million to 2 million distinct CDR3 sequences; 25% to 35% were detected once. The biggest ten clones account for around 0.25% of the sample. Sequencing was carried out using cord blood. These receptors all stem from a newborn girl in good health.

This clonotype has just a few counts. The CDR3 sequence: CASSPKPGQGTDTQYF. CDR3 sequence (DNA): TGTGCCAGCTCACCGAAACCGGGACAGGGCACAGATACGCAGTATTTT. The V call is TRBV18, the J call TRBJ2-3; 8 positions match TRBD1. The CDR3 sequence is 16 residues long. The germline CDR1 and CDR2 sequences are KGHSH and LQKENI. J gave up 1 base and V 3 bases, and 6 bases lay outside the gene matches.

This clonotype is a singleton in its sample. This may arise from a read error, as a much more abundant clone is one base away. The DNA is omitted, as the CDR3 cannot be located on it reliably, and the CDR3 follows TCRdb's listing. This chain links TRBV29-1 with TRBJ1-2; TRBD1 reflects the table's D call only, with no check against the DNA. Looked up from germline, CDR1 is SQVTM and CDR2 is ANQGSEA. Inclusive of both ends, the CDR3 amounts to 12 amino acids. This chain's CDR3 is CSVVGQGNGCTF.

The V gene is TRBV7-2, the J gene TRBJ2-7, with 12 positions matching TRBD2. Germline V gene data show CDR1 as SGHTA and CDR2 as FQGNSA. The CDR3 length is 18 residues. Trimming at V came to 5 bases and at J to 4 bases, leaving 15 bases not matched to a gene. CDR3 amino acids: CASSASLPGLAGSYEQYF. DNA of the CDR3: TGTGCCAGCAGCGCTAGTCTTCCGGGACTAGCGGGCTCGTACGAGCAGTACTTC.

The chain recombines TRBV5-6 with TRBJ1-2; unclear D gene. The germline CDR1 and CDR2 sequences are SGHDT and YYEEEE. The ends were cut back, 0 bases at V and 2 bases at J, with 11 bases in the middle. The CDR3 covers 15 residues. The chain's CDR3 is CASSLDGLLNYGYTF. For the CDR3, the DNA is TGTGCCAGCAGCTTGGACGGACTCCTAAACTATGGCTACACCTTC.

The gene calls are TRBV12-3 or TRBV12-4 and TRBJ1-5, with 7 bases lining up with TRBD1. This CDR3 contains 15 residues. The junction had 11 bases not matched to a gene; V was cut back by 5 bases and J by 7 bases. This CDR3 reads CASSGGQSERQPQHF. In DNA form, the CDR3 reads TGTGCCAGCAGTGGGGGACAGTCGGAGAGGCAGCCCCAGCATTTT.

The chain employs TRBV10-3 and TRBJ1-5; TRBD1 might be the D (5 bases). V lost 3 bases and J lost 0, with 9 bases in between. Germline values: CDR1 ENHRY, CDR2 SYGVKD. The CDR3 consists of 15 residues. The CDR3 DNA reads TGTGCCATCAGTGAAAGGGGTTTTAGCAATCAGCCCCAGCATTTT. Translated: CAISERGFSNQPQHF.

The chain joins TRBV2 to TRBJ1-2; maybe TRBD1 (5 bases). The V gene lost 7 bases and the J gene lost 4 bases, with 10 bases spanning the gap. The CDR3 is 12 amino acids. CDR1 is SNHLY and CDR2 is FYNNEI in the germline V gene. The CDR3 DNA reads TGTGCCAGCATGGGGGGGACCTATGGCTACACCTTC. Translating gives CASMGGTYGYTF.

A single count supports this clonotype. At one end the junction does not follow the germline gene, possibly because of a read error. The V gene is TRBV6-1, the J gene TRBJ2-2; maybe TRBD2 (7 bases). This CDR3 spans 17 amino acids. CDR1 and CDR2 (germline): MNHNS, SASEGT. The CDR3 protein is CASSEAGAGANTVELFF. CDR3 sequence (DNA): TGTGCCAGCAGTGAAGCAGGCGCGGGGGCGAACACCGTGGAGCTGTTTTTT.

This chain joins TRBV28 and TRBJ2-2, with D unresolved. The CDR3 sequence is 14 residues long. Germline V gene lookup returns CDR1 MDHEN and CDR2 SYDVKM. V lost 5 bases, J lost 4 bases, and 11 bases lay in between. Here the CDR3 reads CASSPTSPTGELFF. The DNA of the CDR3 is TGTGCCAGCAGTCCGACATCCCCCACCGGGGAGCTGTTTTTT.

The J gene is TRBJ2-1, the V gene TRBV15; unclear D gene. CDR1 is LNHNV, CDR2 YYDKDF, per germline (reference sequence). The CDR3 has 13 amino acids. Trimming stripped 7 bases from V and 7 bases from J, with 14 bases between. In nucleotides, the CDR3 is TGTGCCACCAACTCTGGATACCGGAATGAGCAGTTCTTC. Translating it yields CATNSGYRNEQFF.

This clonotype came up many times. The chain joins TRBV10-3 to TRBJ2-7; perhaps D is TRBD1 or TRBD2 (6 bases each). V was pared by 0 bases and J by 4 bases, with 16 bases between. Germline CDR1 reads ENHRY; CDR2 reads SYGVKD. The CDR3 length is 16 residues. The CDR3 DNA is TGTGCCATCAGTGAGTCCGGGACAACGGGACTGTACGAGCAGTACTTC. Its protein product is CAISESGTTGLYEQYF.

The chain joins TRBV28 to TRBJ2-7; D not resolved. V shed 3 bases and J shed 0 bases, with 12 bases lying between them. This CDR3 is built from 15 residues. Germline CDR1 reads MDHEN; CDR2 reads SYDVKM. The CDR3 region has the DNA TGTGCCAGCAGTTTTTTAGGCCCCAGCTCCTACGAGCAGTACTTC. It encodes CASSFLGPSSYEQYF.

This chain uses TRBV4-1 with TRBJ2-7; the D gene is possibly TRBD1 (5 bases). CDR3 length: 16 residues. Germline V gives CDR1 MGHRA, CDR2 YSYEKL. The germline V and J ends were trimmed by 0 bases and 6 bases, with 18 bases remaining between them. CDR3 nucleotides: TGCGCCAGCAGCCAAGACCCAGGGAAGGATCTATCCGAGCAGTACTTC. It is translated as CASSQDPGKDLSEQYF.

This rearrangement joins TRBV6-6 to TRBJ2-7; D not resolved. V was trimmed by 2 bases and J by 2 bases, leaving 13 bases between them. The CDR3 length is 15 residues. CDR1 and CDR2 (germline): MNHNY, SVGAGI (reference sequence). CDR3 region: CASSYAKRAAYEQYF. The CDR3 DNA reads TGTGCCAGCAGTTACGCAAAAAGGGCCGCCTACGAGCAGTACTTC.

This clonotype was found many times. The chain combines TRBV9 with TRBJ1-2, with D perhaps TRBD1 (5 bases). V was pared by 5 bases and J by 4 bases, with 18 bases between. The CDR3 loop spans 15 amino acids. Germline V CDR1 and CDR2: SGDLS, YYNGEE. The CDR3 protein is CASSAKLGEAYGYTF. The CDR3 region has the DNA TGTGCCAGCAGTGCAAAATTAGGGGAGGCCTATGGCTACACCTTC.

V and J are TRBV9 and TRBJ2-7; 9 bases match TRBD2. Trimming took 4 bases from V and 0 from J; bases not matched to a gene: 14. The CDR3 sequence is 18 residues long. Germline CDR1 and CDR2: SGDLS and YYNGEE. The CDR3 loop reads CASSRGGSLAGASYEQYF. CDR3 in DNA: TGTGCCAGCAGCAGGGGTGGTTCCTTAGCGGGAGCCTCCTACGAGCAGTACTTC.

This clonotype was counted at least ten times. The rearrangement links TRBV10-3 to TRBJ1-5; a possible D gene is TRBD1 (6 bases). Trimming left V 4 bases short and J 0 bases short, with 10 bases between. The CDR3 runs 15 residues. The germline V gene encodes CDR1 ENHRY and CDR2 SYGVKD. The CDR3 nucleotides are TGTGCCATCAGTGCGTGGGGGGCTAGCAATCAGCCCCAGCATTTT. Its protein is CAISAWGASNQPQHF.

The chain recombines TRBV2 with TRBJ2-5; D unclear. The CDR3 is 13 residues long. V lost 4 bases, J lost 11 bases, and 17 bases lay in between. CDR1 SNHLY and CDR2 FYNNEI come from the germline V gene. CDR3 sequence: CASSVRTRVEQYF. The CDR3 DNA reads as TGTGCCAGCAGTGTGCGAACTCGGGTTGAGCAGTACTTC.

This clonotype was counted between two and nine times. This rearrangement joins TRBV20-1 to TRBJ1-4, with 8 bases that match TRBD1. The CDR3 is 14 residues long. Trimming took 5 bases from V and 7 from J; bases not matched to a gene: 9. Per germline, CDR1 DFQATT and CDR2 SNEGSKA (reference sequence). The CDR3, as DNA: TGCAGTGCTCTATCGGACAGGGCTCCTGAAAAACTGTTTTTT. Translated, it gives CSALSDRAPEKLFF.

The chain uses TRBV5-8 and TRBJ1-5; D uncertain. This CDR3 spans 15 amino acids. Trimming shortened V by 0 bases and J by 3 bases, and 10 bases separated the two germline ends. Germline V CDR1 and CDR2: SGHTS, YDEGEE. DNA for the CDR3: TGTGCCAGCAGCTTGGTACAGCCCTCCAATCAGCCCCAGCATTTT. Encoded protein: CASSLVQPSNQPQHF.

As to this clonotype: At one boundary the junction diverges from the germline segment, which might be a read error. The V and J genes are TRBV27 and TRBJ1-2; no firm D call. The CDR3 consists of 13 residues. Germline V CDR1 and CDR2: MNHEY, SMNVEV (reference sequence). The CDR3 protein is CASSSGSGDGCTF. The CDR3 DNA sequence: TGTGCCAGCAGTTCTGGGTCCGGAGATGGCTGCACCTTC.

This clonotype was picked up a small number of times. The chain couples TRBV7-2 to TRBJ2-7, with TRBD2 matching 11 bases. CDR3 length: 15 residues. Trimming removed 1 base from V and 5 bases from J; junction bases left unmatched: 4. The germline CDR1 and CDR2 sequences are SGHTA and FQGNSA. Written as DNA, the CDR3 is TGTGCCAGCAGCTTAGTTAGCGGGGGGGCCGACGAGCAGTACTTC. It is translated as CASSLVSGGADEQYF.

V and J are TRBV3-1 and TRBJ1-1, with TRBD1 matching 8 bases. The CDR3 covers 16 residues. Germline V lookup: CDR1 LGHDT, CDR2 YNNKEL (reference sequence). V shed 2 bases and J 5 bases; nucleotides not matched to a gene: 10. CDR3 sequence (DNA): TGTGCCAGCAGCCAAACACGCAGGGGGCCAGGGACTGAAGCTTTCTTT. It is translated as CASSQTRRGPGTEAFF.

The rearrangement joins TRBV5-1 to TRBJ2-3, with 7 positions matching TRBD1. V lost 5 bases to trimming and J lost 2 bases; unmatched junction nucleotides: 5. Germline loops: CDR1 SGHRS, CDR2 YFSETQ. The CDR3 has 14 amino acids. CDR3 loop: CASRQGTSTDTQYF. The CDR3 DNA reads TGCGCCAGCAGACAGGGGACATCCACAGATACGCAGTATTTT.